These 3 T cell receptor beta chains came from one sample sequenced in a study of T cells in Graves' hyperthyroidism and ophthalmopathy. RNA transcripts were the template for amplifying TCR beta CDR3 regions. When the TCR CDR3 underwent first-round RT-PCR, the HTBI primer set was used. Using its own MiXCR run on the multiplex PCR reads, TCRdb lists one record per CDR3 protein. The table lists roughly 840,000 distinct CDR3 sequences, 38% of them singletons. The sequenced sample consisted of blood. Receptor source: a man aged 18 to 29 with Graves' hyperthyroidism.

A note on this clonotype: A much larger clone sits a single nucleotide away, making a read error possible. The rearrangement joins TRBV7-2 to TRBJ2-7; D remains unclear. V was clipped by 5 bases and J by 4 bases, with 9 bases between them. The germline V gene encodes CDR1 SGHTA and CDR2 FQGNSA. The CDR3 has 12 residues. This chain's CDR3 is CASSATQYEQYF. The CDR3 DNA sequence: TGTGCCAGCAGCGCAACCCAGTACGAGCAGTACTTC.

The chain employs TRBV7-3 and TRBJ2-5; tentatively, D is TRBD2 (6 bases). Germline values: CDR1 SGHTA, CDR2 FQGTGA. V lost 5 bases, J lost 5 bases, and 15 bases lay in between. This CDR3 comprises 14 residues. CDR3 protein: CASSQPTSSETQYF. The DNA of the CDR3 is TGTGCCAGCAGCCAACCAACTAGCTCGGAGACCCAGTACTTC.

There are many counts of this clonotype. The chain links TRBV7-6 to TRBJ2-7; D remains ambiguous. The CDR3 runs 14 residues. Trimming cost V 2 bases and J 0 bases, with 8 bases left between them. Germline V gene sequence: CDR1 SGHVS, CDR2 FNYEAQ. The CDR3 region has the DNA TGTGCCAGCAGCTTAAGTGAGAGCTCCTACGAGCAGTACTTC. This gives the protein CASSLSESSYEQYF.